This TCR beta chain originates from a study of OX40 agonist ivuxolimab in advanced cancers. For context, the study as a whole: Ivuxolimab, which targeted the costimulatory receptor OX40 (CD134), was an agonistic, fully human IgG2 monoclonal antibody. Intravenous ivuxolimab was administered to patients every 2 weeks at six dose levels: 0.01, 0.1, 0.3, 1.5, 3 and 10 mg/kg. Of the approximately 53 patients in dose escalation, some 19 had hepatocellular carcinoma, roughly 15 had melanoma, 9 had renal cell carcinoma and 9 had head and neck cancer. A male proportion of roughly 80% and a mean age of roughly 55 years, ranging from 23 to 79, were recorded for the dose-escalation cohort. Prior anti-PD-1, anti-PD-L1 or anti-CTLA-4 therapy was permitted, and about 40% of dose-escalation patients had received checkpoint inhibitors. Three dose-escalation patients achieved partial responses, one with hepatocellular carcinoma and two with cutaneous melanoma. Peripheral TCRbeta sequencing aimed to test whether ivuxolimab altered TCR sequence diversity and caused clonal T-cell expansion. The paper covers the monotherapy dose-escalation part of the phase I ivuxolimab trial, which included N ≈ 57 patients.

V gives up 8 bases and J gives up 4 bases, and the segment between their germline ends measures 15 bases. The CDR3 runs 14 residues from the cysteine to the phenylalanine. The entry retains the CDR3 DNA only, 42 bases that are in frame from base 1. The germline V gene (reference sequence) sets CDR1 to MNHEY and CDR2 to SMNVEV. The trial excluded patients who had a history of autoimmune disease or were on systemic immunosuppression. Peripheral blood for TCR sequencing was collected from all dose cohorts at baseline, on cycle 4 day 1, and on cycle 7 day 1. Samples were obtained from an open-label, multicenter, first-in-human phase I dose-escalation trial of ivuxolimab. Adults with locally advanced or metastatic melanoma, renal cell, hepatocellular, or head and neck squamous cell carcinoma were enrolled in the trial. Before TCR sequencing, CD4+ and CD8+ T cells were separately sorted from peripheral blood.

What the study reported, not specific to this receptor: At doses of 0.1 to 3.0 mg/kg, clonal expansion of both CD4+ and CD8+ blood T cells was observed from baseline to week 6. After ivuxolimab, expanded clones were on average more numerous among CD8+ T cells than among CD4+ T cells. The antigen specificity of the clonally expanded peripheral T cells was not determined. In partial responders in the 0.1-3.0 mg/kg groups, normalized peripheral clonal expansion was found to be among the lowest, especially among CD8+ T cells. Low levels of normalized T-cell clonal expansion were also shown by some nonresponding patients.

Turning to this clone: It has no known antigen specificity. Base quality data are lacking; no much larger clone is found one base away.

Genomic DNA was isolated from the sorted cells so that the TCRbeta CDR3 region could be sequenced. The immunoSEQ Assay was used for sequencing of TCRbeta CDR3 regions. The source is immuneACCESS, and TCRdb retained only in-frame sequences with V and J called. Part of the clones is not carried over; for the studies checked, unresolved V genes explain less than half of this, and the remainder is unexplained. Counted in this sample were about 50,000 clones; around nine tenths of them appeared once. The top ten clones comprise 11% of the sample. The input for sequencing was CD4+ or CD8+ T cells sorted from blood, taken in a trial of the OX40 agonist ivuxolimab. The chain couples TRBV27 to TRBJ1-5; too little of a D gene remains to name it. The TCR originated in an adult with an advanced solid tumor such as melanoma, head and neck, liver or kidney cancer. The CDR3 in this case is CASRGLSRNQPQHF. The bases are TGTGCCAGCCGAGGACTCTCACGGAATCAGCCCCAGCATTTT.